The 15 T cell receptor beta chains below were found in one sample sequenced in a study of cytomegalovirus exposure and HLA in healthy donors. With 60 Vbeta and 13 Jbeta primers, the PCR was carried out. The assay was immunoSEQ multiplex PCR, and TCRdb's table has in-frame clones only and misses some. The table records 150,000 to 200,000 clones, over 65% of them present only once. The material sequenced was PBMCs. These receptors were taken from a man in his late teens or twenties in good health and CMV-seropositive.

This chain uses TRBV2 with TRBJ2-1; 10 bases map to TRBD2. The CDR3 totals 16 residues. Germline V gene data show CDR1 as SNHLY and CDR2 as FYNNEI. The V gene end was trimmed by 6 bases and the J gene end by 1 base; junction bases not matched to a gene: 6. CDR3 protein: CASRASGGRSYNEQFF. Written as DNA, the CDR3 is TGTGCCAGCAGGGCTAGCGGGGGCCGTTCCTACAATGAGCAGTTCTTC.

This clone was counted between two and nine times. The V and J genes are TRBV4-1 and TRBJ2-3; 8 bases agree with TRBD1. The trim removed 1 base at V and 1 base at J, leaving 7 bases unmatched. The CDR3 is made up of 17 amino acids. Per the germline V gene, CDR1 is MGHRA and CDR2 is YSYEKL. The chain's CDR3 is CASSQGTGNYRTDTQYF. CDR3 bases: TGCGCCAGCAGCCAAGGGACAGGGAATTACCGCACAGATACGCAGTATTTT.

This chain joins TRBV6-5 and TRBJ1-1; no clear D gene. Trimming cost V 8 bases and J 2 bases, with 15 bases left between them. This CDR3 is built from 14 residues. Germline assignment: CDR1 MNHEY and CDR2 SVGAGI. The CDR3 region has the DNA TGTGCCAGCGCTTCCAACGAGGGAAACACTGAAGCTTTCTTT. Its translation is CASASNEGNTEAFF.

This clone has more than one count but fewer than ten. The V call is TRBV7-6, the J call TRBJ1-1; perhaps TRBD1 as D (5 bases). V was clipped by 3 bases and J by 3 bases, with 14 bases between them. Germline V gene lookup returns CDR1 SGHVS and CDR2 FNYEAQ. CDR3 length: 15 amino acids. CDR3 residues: CASSFGGGGYTEAFF. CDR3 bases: TGTGCCAGCAGCTTCGGGGGGGGAGGCTACACTGAAGCTTTCTTT.

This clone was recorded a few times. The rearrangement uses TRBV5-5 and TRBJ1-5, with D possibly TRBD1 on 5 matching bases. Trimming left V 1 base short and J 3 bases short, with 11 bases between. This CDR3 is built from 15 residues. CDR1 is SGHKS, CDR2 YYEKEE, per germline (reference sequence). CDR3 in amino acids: CASSLSAGLNQPQHF. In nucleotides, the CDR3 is TGTGCCAGCAGCTTGTCCGCGGGGCTCAATCAGCCCCAGCATTTT.

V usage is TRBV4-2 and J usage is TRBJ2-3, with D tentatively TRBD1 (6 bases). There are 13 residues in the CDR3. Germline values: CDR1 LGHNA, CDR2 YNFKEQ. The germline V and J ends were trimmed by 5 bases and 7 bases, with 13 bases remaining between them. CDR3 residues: CASSSERGNTQYF. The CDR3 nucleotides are TGTGCCAGCAGCTCGGAAAGGGGGAATACGCAGTATTTT.

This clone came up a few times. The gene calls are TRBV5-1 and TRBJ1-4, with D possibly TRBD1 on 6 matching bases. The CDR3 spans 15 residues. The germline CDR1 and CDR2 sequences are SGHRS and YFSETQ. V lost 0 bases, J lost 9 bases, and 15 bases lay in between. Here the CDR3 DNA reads TGCGCCAGCAGCTTGGTCGGGGGGGCAGATCAAAAACTGTTTTTT. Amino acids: CASSLVGGADQKLFF.

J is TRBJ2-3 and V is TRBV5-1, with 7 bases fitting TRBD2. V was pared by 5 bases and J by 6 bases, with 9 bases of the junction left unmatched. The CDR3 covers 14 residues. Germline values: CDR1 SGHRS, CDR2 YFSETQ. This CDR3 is CASRIAGARDTQYF. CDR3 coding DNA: TGCGCCAGCAGGATTGCGGGAGCACGCGATACGCAGTATTTT.

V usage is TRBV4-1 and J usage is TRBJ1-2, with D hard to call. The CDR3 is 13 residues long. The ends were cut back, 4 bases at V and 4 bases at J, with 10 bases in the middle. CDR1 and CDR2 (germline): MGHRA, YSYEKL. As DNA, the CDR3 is TGCGCCAGCAGCCGCACAGCTGTCTATGGCTACACCTTC. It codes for CASSRTAVYGYTF.

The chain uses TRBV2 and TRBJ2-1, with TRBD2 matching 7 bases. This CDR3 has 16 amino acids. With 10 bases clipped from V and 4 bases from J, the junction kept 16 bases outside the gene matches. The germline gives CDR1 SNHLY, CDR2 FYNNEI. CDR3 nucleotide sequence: TGTGCCACCTCCCTAGGCGGGGGTAGATCGTACAATGAGCAGTTCTTC. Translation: CATSLGGGRSYNEQFF.

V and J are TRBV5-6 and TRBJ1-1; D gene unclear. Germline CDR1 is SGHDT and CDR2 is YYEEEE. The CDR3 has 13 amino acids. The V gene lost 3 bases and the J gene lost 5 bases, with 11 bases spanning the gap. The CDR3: CASSSRVGTEAFF. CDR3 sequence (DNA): TGTGCCAGCAGCTCGAGAGTCGGGACTGAAGCTTTCTTT.

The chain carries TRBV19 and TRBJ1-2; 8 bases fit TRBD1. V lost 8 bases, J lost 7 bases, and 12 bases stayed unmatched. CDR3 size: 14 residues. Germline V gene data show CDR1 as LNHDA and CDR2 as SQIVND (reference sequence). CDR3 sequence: CASDDRGMSAGYTF. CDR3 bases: TGTGCCAGTGATGACAGGGGAATGAGCGCTGGCTACACCTTC.

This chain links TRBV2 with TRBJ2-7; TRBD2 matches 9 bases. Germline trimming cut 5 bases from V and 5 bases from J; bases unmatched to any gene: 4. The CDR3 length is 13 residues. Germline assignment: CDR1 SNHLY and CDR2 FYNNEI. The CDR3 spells CASSPRTSDEQYV. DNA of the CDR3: TGTGCCAGCAGTCCAAGGACTAGCGACGAGCAGTACGTC.

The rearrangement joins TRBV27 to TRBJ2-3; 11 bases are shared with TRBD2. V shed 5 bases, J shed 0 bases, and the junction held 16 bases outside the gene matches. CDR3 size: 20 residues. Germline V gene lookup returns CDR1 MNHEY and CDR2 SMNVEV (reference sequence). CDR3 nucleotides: TGTGCCAGCAGTGCAAGGGGACTAGCGGCGTTCAGTTATAGCACAGATACGCAGTATTTT. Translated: CASSARGLAAFSYSTDTQYF.

The CDR3 protein is CASSQGQGNSGANVLTF. Here the CDR3 DNA reads TGTGCCAGCTCACAGGGACAGGGGAACTCTGGGGCCAACGTCCTGACTTTC. V usage is TRBV18 and J usage is TRBJ2-6, with 10 bases aligning to TRBD1. The junction had 3 bases not matched to a gene; V was cut back by 4 bases and J by 0 bases. The CDR3 sequence is 17 residues long. CDR1 and CDR2 from the germline V gene are KGHSH and LQKENI.